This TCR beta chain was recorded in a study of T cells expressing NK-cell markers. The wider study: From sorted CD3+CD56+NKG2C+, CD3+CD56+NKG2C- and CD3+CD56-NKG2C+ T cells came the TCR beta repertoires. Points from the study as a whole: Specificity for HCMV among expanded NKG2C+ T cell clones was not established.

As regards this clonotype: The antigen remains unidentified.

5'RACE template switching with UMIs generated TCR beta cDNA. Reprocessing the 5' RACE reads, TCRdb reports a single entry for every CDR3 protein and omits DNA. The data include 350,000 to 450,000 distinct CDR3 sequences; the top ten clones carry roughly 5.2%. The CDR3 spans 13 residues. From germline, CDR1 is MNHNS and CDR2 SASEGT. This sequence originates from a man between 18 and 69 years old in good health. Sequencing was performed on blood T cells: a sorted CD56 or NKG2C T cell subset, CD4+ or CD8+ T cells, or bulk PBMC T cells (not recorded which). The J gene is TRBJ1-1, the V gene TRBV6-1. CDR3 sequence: CASSVSGSTEAFF.